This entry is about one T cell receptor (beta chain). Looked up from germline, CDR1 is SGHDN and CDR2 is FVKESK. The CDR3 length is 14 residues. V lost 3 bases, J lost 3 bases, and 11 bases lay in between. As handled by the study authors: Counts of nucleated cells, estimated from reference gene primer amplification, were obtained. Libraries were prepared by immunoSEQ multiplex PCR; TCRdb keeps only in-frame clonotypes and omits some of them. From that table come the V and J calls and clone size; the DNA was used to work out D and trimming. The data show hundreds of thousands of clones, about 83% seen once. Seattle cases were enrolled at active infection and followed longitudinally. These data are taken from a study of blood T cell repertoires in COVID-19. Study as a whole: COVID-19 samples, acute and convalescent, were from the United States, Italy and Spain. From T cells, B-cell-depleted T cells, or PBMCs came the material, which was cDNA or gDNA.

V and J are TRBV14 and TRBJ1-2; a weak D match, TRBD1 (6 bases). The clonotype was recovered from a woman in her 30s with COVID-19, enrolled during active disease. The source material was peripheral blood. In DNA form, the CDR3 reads TGTGCCAGCAGCCACACAGGGCCTGACTATGGCTACACCTTC. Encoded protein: CASSHTGPDYGYTF. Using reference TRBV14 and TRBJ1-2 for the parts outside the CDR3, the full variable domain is EAGVTQFPSHSVIEKGQTVTLRCDPISGHDNLYWYRRVMGKEIKFLLHFVKESKQDESGMPNNRFLAERTGGTYSTLKVQPAELEDSGVYFCASSHTGPDYGYTFGSGTRLTVV.